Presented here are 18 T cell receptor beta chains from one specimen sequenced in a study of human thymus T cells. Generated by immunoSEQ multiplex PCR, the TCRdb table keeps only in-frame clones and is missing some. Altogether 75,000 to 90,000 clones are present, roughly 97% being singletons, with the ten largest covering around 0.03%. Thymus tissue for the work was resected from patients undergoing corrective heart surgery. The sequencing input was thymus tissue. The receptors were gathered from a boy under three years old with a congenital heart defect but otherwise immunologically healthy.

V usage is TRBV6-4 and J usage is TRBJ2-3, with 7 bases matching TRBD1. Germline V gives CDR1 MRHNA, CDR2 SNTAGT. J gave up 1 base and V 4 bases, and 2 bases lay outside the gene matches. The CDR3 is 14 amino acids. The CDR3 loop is CASSGQGGTDTQYF. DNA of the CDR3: TGTGCCAGCAGTGGACAGGGAGGCACAGATACGCAGTATTTT.

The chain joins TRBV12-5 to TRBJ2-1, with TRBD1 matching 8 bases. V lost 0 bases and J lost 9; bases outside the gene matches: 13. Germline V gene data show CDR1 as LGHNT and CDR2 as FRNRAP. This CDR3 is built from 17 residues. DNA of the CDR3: TGTGCTAGTGGTTTGGTACGGAGGGGGCAGGGGGCAGGTGAGCAGTTCTTC. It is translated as CASGLVRRGQGAGEQFF.

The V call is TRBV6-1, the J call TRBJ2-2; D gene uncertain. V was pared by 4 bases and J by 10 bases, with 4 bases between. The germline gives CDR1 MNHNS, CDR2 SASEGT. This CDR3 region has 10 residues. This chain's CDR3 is CASSVEELFF. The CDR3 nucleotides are TGTGCCAGCAGTGTAGAGGAGCTGTTTTTT.

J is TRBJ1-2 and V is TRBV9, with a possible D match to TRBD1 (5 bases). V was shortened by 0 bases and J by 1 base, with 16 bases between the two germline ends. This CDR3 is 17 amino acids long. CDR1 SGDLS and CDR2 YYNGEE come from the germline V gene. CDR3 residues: CASSVAGYSWINYGYTF. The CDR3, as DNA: TGTGCCAGCAGCGTAGCAGGGTATTCCTGGATTAACTATGGCTACACCTTC.

Written as DNA, the CDR3 is TGTGCCAGCAGCCCCTTTGGGGGGGAGAATTCTAGCACAGATACGCAGTATTTT. This sequence encodes CASSPFGGENSSTDTQYF. This rearrangement joins TRBV14 to TRBJ2-3; 7 nucleotides align to TRBD2. Germline V gene lookup returns CDR1 SGHDN and CDR2 FVKESK. Trimming removed 4 bases from V and 0 bases from J; junction bases left unmatched: 13. The CDR3 length is 18 residues.

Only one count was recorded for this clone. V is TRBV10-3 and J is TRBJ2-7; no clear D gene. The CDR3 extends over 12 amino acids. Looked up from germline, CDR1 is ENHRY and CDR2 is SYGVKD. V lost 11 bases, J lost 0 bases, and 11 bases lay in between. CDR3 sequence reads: CAGGMSSYEQYF. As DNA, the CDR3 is TGTGCCGGTGGGATGAGCTCCTACGAGCAGTACTTC.

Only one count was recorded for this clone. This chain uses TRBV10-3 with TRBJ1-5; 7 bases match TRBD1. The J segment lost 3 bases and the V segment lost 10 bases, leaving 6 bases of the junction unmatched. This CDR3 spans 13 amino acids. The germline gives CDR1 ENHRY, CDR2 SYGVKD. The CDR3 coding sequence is TGTGCCACGGAGGGACAGCTCAATCAGCCCCAGCATTTT. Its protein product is CATEGQLNQPQHF.

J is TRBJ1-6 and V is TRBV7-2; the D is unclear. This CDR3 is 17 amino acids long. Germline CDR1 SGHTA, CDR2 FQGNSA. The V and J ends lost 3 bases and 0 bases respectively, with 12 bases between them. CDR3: CASSLRPSSSYNSPLHF. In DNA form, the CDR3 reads TGTGCCAGCAGCTTGAGGCCCTCGAGCTCCTATAATTCACCCCTCCACTTT.

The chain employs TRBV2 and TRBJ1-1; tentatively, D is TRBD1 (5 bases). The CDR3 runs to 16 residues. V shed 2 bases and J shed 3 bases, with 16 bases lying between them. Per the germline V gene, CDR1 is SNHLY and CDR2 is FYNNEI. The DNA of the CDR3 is TGTGCCAGCAGTGAATTTAGGAAGGGGCCAGACACTGAAGCTTTCTTT. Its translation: CASSEFRKGPDTEAFF.

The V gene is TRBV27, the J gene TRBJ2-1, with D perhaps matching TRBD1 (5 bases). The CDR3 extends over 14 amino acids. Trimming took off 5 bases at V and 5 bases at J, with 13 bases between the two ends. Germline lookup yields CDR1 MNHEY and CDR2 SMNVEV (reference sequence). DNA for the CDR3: TGTGCCAGCAGTCCACCCCGACAGCACAATGAGCAGTTCTTC. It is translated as CASSPPRQHNEQFF.

The CDR3 bases are TGCGCCAGCAGCTTCGGTTTCCGCGGTAAGGCCTCCTATAATTCACCCCTCCACTTT. Amino acids: CASSFGFRGKASYNSPLHF. The rearrangement links TRBV5-1 to TRBJ1-6, with unresolved D. The ends were cut back, 2 bases at V and 0 bases at J, with 18 bases in the middle. Germline V gene data show CDR1 as SGHRS and CDR2 as YFSETQ. This CDR3 comprises 19 residues.

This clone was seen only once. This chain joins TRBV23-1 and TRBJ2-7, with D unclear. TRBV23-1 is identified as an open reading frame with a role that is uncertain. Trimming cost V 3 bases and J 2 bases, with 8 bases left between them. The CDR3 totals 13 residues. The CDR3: CASSHRKAYEQYF. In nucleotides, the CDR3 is TGCGCCAGCAGTCATAGGAAAGCCTACGAGCAGTACTTC.

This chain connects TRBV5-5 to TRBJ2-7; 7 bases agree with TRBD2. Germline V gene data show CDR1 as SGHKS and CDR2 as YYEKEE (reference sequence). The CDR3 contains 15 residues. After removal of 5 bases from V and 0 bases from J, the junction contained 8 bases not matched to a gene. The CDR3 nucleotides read TGTGCCAGCAGGGATAGCGGGTATAGCTCCTACGAGCAGTACTTC. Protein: CASRDSGYSSYEQYF.

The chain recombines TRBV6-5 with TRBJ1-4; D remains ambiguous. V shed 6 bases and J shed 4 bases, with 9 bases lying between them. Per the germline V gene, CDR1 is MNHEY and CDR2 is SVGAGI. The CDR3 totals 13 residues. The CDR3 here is CASRGRGNEKLFF. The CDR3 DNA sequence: TGTGCCAGCAGGGGCCGGGGTAATGAAAAACTGTTTTTT.

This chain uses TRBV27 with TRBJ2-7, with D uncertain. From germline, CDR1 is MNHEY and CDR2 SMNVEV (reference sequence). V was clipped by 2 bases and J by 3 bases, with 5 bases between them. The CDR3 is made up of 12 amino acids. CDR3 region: CASSLVGYEQYF. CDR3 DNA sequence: TGTGCCAGCAGTTTAGTTGGCTACGAGCAGTACTTC.

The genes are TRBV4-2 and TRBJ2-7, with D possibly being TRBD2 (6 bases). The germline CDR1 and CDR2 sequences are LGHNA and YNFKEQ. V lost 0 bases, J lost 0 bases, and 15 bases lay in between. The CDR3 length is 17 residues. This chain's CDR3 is CASSQDWGDRPSYEQYF. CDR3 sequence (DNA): TGTGCCAGCAGCCAAGATTGGGGGGACCGCCCCTCCTACGAGCAGTACTTC.

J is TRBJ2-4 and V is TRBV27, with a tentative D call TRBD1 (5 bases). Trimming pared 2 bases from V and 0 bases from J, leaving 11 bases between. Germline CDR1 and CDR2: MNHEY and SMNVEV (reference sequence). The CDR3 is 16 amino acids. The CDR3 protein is CASSLRGRIAKNIQYF. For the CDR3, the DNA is TGTGCCAGCAGTTTAAGGGGCCGAATAGCCAAAAACATTCAGTACTTC.

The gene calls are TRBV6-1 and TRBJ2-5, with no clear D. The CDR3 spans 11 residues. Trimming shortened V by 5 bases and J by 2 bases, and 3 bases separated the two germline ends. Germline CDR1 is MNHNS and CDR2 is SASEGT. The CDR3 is CASSPQETQYF. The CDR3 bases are TGTGCCAGCAGTCCACAAGAGACCCAGTACTTC.